The 3 T cell receptor beta chains listed next were all sequenced from one sample in a study of blood T cell repertoires in COVID-19. Measured with immunoSEQ multiplex PCR; TCRdb has only the in-frame clones, and not every one. Of over 200,000 clones detected, around 90% appear once; the ten largest clones hold 0.9% to 1%. Input material: peripheral blood. Receptor source: a woman aged 40 to 50 who had recovered from COVID-19.

V is TRBV9 and J is TRBJ1-4, with 7 bases lining up with TRBD1. The V gene end was trimmed by 3 bases and the J gene end by 7 bases; junction bases not matched to a gene: 9. In germline, CDR1 is SGDLS, CDR2 YYNGEE. The CDR3 covers 15 residues. The CDR3 DNA is TGTGCCAGCAGCGCTACGGGACAGATAGGTGAAAAACTGTTTTTT. It encodes CASSATGQIGEKLFF.

This chain connects TRBV5-1 to TRBJ2-2; a weak D match, TRBD2 (7 bases). Trimming removed 0 bases from V and 2 bases from J, with 14 bases in between. Germline CDR1 and CDR2: SGHRS and YFSETQ. This CDR3 has 17 residues. The CDR3 region has the DNA TGCGCCAGCAGCTTGGCCCCCGGGGGGCCCAACACCGGGGAGCTGTTTTTT. It codes for CASSLAPGGPNTGELFF.

The chain couples TRBV7-9 to TRBJ2-1; D gene unclear. Per germline, CDR1 SEHNR and CDR2 FQNEAQ (reference sequence). The CDR3 has 12 amino acids. The ends were cut back, 5 bases at V and 6 bases at J, with 8 bases in the middle. The DNA of the CDR3 is TGTGCCAGCAGCCCAAGCCCCAATGAGCAGTTCTTC. It is translated as CASSPSPNEQFF.